One sample yielded the 9 T cell receptor beta chains listed below, sequenced in a study of human T cells and chemical hapten exposure. As for time point: patch test 1, 2 weeks after DPC sensitization. Indicated treatment: therapeutic diphenylcyclopropenone sensitization with weekly scalp DPC. The authors extracted total RNA from unfractionated whole blood. From the RACE reads, TCRdb called clonotypes with MiXCR, one entry per CDR3 protein. The sample has some 53,000 distinct CDR3 sequences; more than 9.5% are singletons. Sequenced material: whole blood, taken in connection with sensitization to the hapten diphenylcyclopropenone (DPC). The receptors were gathered from a woman aged 40 to 50 with alopecia areata. Some clones in this sample may be carry-over from other donors' samples.

The chain recombines TRBV5-1 with TRBJ2-1; the match to TRBD2 covers 14 bases. CDR3 length: 17 residues. Unmatched junction bases numbered 9, after V lost 1 base and J lost 9 bases. The germline V gene has CDR1 SGHRS and CDR2 YFSETQ. CDR3 nucleotide sequence: TGCGCCAGCAGCTTGACGGGGACTAGCGGGAGAAGTGGTGAGCAGTTCTTC. Amino acids: CASSLTGTSGRSGEQFF.

As to this clonotype: A clone one base away is much larger, so this may be a read error. The chain recombines TRBV6-5 with TRBJ1-4; D is possibly TRBD1 (5 bases). The CDR3 consists of 15 residues. CDR1 and CDR2 from the germline V gene are MNHEY and SVGAGI. CDR3 in DNA: TGTGCCAGCAGTTTGGGACCTGCAACTAATGAAAGACTGTTTTTT. Encoded protein: CASSLGPATNERLFF.

This clonotype was observed a few times. The CDR3, as DNA: TGTGGGGCGGGAGGGCACTACGAGCAGTACTTC. This codes for CGAGGHYEQYF. The rearrangement uses TRBV28 and TRBJ2-7; 9 nucleotides align to TRBD2. Germline CDR1 is MDHEN and CDR2 is SYDVKM. This CDR3 region has 11 residues.

V gene TRBV10-3 combines with J gene TRBJ1-6; the D is unclear. Trimming took 5 bases from V and 11 from J, leaving 13 bases between them. This CDR3 region has 13 residues. Germline V gene lookup returns CDR1 ENHRY and CDR2 SYGVKD. The CDR3 nucleotides are TGTGCCATCAGTCAGCCTCAAGGGACACCCCTCCACTTT. Its translation: CAISQPQGTPLHF.

The chain joins TRBV30 to TRBJ2-7, with TRBD2 as a possible D gene (7 bases). The CDR3 runs 16 residues. CDR1 is GTSNPN and CDR2 is SVGIG in the germline V gene (reference sequence). The V end was cut by 4 bases, the J end by 2 bases, with 21 bases between. This chain's CDR3 is CAWMIGGLSLPYEQYF. The CDR3 region has the DNA TGTGCCTGGATGATAGGGGGACTATCCCTTCCCTACGAGCAGTACTTC.

The chain couples TRBV20-1 to TRBJ2-1, with 8 bases fitting TRBD2. The V gene's germline CDR1 is DFQATT and CDR2 SNEGSKA (reference sequence). With 0 bases clipped from V and 0 bases from J, the junction kept 4 bases outside the gene matches. This CDR3 comprises 16 residues. The CDR3 spells CSARDSGDDSYNEQFF. The CDR3 DNA sequence: TGCAGTGCTAGAGATAGCGGGGACGACTCCTACAATGAGCAGTTCTTC.

This clonotype has a count of ten or more. This rearrangement joins TRBV9 to TRBJ2-5, with D hard to call. The germline V gene has CDR1 SGDLS and CDR2 YYNGEE. This CDR3 is 14 amino acids long. Trimming left V 0 bases short and J 2 bases short, with 8 bases between. The CDR3: CASSVGGAQETQYF. CDR3 DNA sequence: TGTGCCAGCAGCGTAGGCGGAGCGCAAGAGACCCAGTACTTC.

For this clonotype: One base away lies a much larger clone, so this may be a sequencing read error. The chain employs TRBV7-9 and TRBJ2-1; the D gene is possibly TRBD2 (5 bases). The CDR3 length is 16 residues. Trimming removed 1 base from V and 3 bases from J, with 13 bases in between. Germline CDR1 SEHNR, CDR2 FQNEAQ (reference sequence). The CDR3 loop is CASSLEMGGGYNEQFF. In DNA, the CDR3 is TGTGCCAGCAGCTTAGAAATGGGCGGAGGCTACAATGAGCAGTTCTTC.

This clonotype was observed many times. CDR3 amino acids: CASSPRTSGGHNEQFF. The CDR3 bases are TGTGCCAGCTCACCAAGGACTAGCGGGGGCCACAATGAGCAGTTCTTC. The chain uses TRBV18 and TRBJ2-1, with 13 bases lining up with TRBD2. The CDR3 extends over 16 amino acids. Germline V lookup: CDR1 KGHSH, CDR2 LQKENI. V trimming: 2 bases; J trimming: 5 bases; junction bases outside the gene matches: 3.